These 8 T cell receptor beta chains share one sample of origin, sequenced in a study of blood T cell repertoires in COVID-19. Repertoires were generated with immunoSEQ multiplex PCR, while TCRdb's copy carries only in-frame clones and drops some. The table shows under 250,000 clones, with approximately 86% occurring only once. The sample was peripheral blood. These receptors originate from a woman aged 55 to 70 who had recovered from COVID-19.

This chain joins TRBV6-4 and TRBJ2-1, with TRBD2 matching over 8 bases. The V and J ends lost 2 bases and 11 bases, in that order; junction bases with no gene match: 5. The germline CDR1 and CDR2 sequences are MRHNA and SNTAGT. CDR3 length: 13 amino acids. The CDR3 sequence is CASSDGGSGKQFF. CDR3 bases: TGTGCCAGCAGTGACGGGGGTAGCGGGAAGCAGTTCTTC.

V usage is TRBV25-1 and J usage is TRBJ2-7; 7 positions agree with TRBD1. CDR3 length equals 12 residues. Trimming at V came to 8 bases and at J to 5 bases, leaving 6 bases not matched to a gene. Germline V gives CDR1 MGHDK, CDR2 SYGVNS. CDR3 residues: CASQGQIHEQYF. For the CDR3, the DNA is TGTGCCAGCCAGGGACAGATCCACGAGCAGTACTTC.

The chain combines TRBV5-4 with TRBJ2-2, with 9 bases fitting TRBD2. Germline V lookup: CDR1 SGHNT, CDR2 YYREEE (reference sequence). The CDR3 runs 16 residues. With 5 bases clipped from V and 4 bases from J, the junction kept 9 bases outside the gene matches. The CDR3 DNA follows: TGTGCCAGCAGTTTCCTAGCGGGGCGGACCACCGGGGAGCTGTTTTTT. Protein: CASSFLAGRTTGELFF. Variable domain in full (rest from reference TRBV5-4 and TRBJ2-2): ETGVTQSPTHLIKTRGQQVTLRCSSQSGHNTVSWYQQALGQGPQFIFQYYREEENGRGNFPPRFSGLQFPNYSSELNVNALELDDSALYLCASSFLAGRTTGELFFGEGSRLTVL.

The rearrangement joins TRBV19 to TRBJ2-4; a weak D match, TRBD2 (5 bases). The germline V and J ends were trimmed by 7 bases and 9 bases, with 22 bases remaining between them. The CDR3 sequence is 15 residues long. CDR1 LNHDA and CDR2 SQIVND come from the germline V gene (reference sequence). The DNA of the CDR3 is TGTGCCAGTACTTTATCTACTAGAGGAGGTTCCATTCAGTACTTC. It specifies CASTLSTRGGSIQYF.

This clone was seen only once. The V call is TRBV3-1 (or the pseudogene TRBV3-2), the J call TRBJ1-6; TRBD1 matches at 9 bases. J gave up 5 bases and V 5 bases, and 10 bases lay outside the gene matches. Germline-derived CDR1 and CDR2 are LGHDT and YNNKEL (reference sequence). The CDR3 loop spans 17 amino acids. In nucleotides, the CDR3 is TGTGCCAGCAGCAAAAGAGGGACAGGGCTCAATAATTCACCCCTCCACTTT. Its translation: CASSKRGTGLNNSPLHF.

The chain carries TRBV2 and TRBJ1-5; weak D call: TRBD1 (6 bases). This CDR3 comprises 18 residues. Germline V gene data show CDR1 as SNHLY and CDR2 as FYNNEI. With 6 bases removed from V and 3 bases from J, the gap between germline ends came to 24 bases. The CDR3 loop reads CASSQNRVPGQYNQPQHF. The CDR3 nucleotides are TGTGCCAGCAGCCAGAACAGGGTCCCGGGCCAATACAATCAGCCCCAGCATTTT.

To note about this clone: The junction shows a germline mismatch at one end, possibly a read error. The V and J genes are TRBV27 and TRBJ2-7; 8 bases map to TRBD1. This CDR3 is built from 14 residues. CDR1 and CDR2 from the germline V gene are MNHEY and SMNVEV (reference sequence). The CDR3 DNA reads TGTGCCAGCAGTACGCTCCCGACAGGGGCGGCCAGCCTCTTC. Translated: CASSTLPTGAASLF.

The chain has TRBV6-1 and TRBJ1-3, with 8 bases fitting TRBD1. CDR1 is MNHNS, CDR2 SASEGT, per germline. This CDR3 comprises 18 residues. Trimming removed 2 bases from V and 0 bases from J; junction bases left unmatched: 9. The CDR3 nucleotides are TGTGCCAGCAGTGAAAGGGCCGGACAGGGTTTCTCTGGAAACACCATATATTTT. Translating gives CASSERAGQGFSGNTIYF.